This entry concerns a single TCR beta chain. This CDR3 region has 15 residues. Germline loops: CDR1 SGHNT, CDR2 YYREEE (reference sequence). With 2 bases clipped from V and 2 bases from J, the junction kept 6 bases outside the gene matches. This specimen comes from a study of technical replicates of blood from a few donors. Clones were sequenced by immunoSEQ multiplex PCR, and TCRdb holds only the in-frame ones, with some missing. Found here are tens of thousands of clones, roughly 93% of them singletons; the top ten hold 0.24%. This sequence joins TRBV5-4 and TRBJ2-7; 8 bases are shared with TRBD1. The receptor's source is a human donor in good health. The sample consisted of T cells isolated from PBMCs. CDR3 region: CASSFEQGVPYEQYF. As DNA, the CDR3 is TGTGCCAGCAGCTTCGAACAGGGGGTCCCCTACGAGCAGTACTTC.